The TCR beta chain described here comes from a study of T cell changes during pregnancy in multiple sclerosis. Germline loops: CDR1 LNHNV, CDR2 YYDKDF (reference sequence). The trim removed 1 base at V and 7 bases at J, leaving 7 bases unmatched. This CDR3 comprises 16 residues. Repertoires were generated with immunoSEQ multiplex PCR, while TCRdb's copy carries only in-frame clones and drops some. The data hold 55,000 to 70,000 clones, with around nine tenths observed a single time. This specimen consisted of peripheral blood, obtained after pregnancy. J is TRBJ2-1 and V is TRBV15, with 10 bases fitting TRBD2. This receptor was identified in a female donor with multiple sclerosis, enrolled in a pregnancy study. The CDR3 sequence is CATSRVHSGGVNEQFF. The CDR3 bases are TGTGCCACCAGCAGAGTGCACAGCGGGGGGGTAAATGAGCAGTTCTTC.